This T cell receptor (beta chain) appears in the sequencing data of a study of blood T cell repertoires in COVID-19. In the study overall: Italy, Spain and the United States were the sources of the convalescent and acute COVID-19 samples. T cells, B-cell-depleted T cells, or PBMCs supplied cDNA or gDNA.

Germline assignment: CDR1 LGHDT and CDR2 YNNKEL (reference sequence). The CDR3 spans 15 residues. Trimming took 6 bases from V and 1 from J; bases not matched to a gene: 2. This clone showed up just once. Methods used by the authors: How many nucleated cells were present was estimated from reference gene primer amplification. Data came from immunoSEQ multiplex PCR; TCRdb stores just in-frame clones and leaves some out. V and J calls and clone size are those listed in that table; D and trimming were worked out from the DNA. This table has 250,000 to 300,000 clones, about 89% appearing once. The origin of this receptor is a woman between 35 and 50 years old who had recovered from COVID-19. Sequencing input: peripheral blood. The chain employs TRBV3-1 (or the pseudogene TRBV3-2) and TRBJ2-2; 10 bases match TRBD2. The CDR3 bases are TGTGCCAGCAGACCTAGCGGGGGGAACACCGGGGAGCTGTTTTTT. This gives the protein CASRPSGGNTGELFF.